The rows below give T cell receptor beta chains drawn from one sample of a study of T cells in localized non-small cell lung cancer. The table came from immunoSEQ multiplex PCR; TCRdb's copy has only in-frame clones and leaves some out. This sample has about 1,100 clones, with approximately 23% found just once. The sequenced sample was normal lung tissue next to the tumor, obtained before any cancer treatment. These receptors originate from a male donor older than 55 with stage I lung adenocarcinoma. Both conserved end residues are part of each CDR3. D genes are given only for firm matches. Size is stated for part of the rows, as once, few or many counts, or as a class when the clone is expanded.

v_call	d_call	clone_size	j_call	cdr3_aa	cdr3_nt
TRBV4-1	.	.	TRBJ2-7	CASSQGDRPTYEQYF	TGCGCCAGCAGCCAAGGAGACAGGCCGACCTACGAGCAGTACTTC
TRBV19	.	once	TRBJ2-7	CASSTRRASEEQYF	TGTGCCAGTAGTACCCGCCGGGCCTCCGAGGAGCAGTACTTC
TRBV28	.	once	TRBJ1-2	CASSAGDLNYGYTF	TGTGCCAGCAGTGCGGGGGACTTAAACTATGGCTACACCTTC
TRBV4-1	.	few	TRBJ2-3	CASSQDAARTASDTQYF	TGCGCCAGCAGCCAAGATGCGGCTAGGACGGCATCCGATACGCAGTATTTT
TRBV19	.	.	TRBJ2-7	CASSRGYEQYF	TGTGCCAGTAGTAGGGGCTACGAGCAGTACTTC
TRBV11-3	.	medium-sized	TRBJ1-5	CASSPQEGYSNQPQHF	TGTGCCAGCAGCCCCCAGGAAGGGTATAGCAATCAGCCCCAGCATTTT
TRBV28	TRBD1	few	TRBJ1-6	CASRTTGRDSPLHF	TGTGCCAGCAGGACGACAGGGCGGGATTCACCCCTCCACTTT
TRBV6-8	.	few	TRBJ1-1	CASSWGPLSNTEAFF	TGTGCCAGCAGCTGGGGACCGCTTTCGAACACTGAAGCTTTCTTT
TRBV11-3	.	few	TRBJ1-1	CASSLSRGNTEAFF	TGTGCCAGCAGCTTATCTAGGGGGAACACTGAAGCTTTCTTT
TRBV11-3	.	medium-sized	TRBJ1-1	CASSLEQTGRTEAFF	TGTGCCAGCAGCTTAGAACAGACCGGGAGGACTGAAGCTTTCTTT
TRBV6-8	.	.	TRBJ1-1	CASSEVPPAAFF	TGTGCCAGCAGTGAGGTCCCCCCGGCAGCTTTCTTT
TRBV10-1	.	.	TRBJ1-6	CASVNSRYNSPLHF	TGCGCCAGCGTCAACTCGAGGTATAATTCACCCCTCCACTTT
TRBV28	.	.	TRBJ1-4	CASSVRGEGEKLFF	TGTGCCAGCAGTGTACGGGGAGAGGGTGAAAAACTGTTTTTT
TRBV6-8	TRBD2	.	TRBJ2-2	CASSYKARLAGLTGELFF	TGTGCCAGCAGTTACAAAGCTCGGCTAGCGGGGCTCACCGGGGAGCTGTTTTTT
TRBV11-3	TRBD1	few	TRBJ1-3	CASSQGGTALNTIYF	TGTGCCAGCAGCCAAGGGGGGACAGCCTTAAACACCATATATTTT
TRBV9	.	.	TRBJ1-2	CASSKGSFGDGYTF	TGTGCCAGCTCGAAGGGGTCCTTTGGAGATGGCTACACCTTC
TRBV11-3	TRBD2	medium-sized	TRBJ2-7	CASSLTSGAYEQYF	TGTGCCAGCAGCTTGACTAGCGGCGCCTACGAGCAGTACTTC